This TCR beta chain was recovered during a study of cytomegalovirus exposure and HLA in healthy donors. Study overall: A prior analysis found about 110 million unique TCR beta sequences from approximately 190 million T cells.

With 60 Vbeta and 13 Jbeta primers, the PCR was carried out. Original analysis: Later work found tens of millions of unique TCR beta chains, with 9.5 million to 14 million shared. Assay: immunoSEQ multiplex PCR; the TCRdb copy retains only in-frame clones and omits some. V and J calls and clone size are as listed in that table; D and trimming were resolved from the DNA. The sample lists about 120,000 clones, about two thirds occurring once. This clone was seen more than once but under ten times. This CDR3 is 12 amino acids long. V was shortened by 2 bases and J by 7 bases, with 10 bases between the two germline ends. Germline lookup yields CDR1 SGHRS and CDR2 YFSETQ.

The genes are TRBV5-1 and TRBJ2-7, with D maybe TRBD1 (5 bases). The clonotype originates from a middle-aged woman in good health and CMV-seropositive. Input material: PBMCs. CDR3 in DNA: TGCGCCAGCAGCTTTTCAGGGTTTGAGCAGTACTTC. Residues: CASSFSGFEQYF.